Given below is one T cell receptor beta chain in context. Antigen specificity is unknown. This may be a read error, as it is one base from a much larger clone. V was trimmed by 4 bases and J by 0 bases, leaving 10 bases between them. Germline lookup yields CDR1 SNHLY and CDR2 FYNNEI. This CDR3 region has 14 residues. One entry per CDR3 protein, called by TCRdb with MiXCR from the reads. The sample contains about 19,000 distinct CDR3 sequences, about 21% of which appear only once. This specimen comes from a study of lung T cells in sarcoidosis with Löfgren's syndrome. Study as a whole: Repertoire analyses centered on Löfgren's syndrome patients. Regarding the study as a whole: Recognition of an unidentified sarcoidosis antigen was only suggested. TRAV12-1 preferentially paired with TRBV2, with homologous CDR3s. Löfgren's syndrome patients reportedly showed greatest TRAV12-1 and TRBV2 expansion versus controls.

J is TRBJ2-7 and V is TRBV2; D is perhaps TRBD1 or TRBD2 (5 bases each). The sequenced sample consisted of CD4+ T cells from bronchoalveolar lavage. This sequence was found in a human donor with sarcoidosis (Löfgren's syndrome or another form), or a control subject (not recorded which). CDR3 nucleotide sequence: TGTGCCAGCAGTGGGGACGGGGCCTCCTACGAGCAGTACTTC. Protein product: CASSGDGASYEQYF.